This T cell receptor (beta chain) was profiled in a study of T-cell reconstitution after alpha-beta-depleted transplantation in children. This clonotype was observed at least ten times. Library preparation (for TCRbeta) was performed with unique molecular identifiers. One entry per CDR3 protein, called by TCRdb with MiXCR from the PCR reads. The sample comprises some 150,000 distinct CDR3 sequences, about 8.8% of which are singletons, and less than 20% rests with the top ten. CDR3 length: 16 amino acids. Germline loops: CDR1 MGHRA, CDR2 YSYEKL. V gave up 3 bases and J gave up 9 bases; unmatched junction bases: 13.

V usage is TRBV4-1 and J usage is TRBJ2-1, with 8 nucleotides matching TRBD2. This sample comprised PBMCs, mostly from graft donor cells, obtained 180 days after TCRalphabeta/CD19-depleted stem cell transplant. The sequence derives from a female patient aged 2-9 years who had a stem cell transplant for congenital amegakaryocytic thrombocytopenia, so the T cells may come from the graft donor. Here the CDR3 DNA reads TGCGCCAGCAGCCAGGACCGGACTAGCCGTAGGGGTGAGCAGTTCTTC. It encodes CASSQDRTSRRGEQFF.